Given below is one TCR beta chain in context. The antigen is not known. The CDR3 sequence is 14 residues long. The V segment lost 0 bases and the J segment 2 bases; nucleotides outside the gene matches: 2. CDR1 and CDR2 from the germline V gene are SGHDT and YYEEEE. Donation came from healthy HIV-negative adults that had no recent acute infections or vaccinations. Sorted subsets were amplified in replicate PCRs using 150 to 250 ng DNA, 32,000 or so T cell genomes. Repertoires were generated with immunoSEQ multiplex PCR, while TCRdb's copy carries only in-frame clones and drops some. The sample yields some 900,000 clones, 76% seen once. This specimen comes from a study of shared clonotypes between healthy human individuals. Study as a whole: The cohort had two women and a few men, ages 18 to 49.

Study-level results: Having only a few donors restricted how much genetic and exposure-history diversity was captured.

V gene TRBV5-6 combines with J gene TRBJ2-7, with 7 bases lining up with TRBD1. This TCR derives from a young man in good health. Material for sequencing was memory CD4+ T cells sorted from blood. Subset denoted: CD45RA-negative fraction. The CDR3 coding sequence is TGTGCCAGCAGCTTGGGGACAGGCCCCTACGAGCAGTACTTC. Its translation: CASSLGTGPYEQYF.